This T cell receptor beta chain was sequenced for a study of read filtering for tumor transcriptome and immune sequencing. This clonotype came up many times. The V gene's germline CDR1 is SGHRS and CDR2 YFSETQ. This CDR3 contains 15 residues. The V gene end was trimmed by 1 base and the J gene end by 3 bases; junction bases not matched to a gene: 4. The library was built from 400 ng RNA with molecular barcoded adaptors for alpha/delta and beta/gamma chains. TCRdb called the reads again in MiXCR, with one record for every CDR3 protein. The sample includes about 86,000 distinct CDR3 sequences, over 9% seen only once; the top ten take about 15%.

This TCR came from a donor at least 40 years old with multiple myeloma. J is TRBJ2-7 and V is TRBV5-1, with 10 bases lining up with TRBD2. Sequenced: a population of CD138-negative cells sorted from bone marrow. CDR3 loop: CASSLTPSGSYEQYF. CDR3 in DNA: TGCGCCAGCAGCTTGACCCCTAGCGGGAGCTACGAGCAGTACTTC.